A single sample is the source of the 26 T cell receptor beta chains below, sequenced in a study of blood T cells in healthy people across ages (dated by TCRdb to about 2015). Library preparation employed 5' RACE. The sequencing machine was an Illumina HiSeq 2500. A second PCR of about 6 to 11 cycles was run with a J-beta primer mix and a sample-barcoded 5' primer. TCRdb trimmed the raw reads at Q25, called clones with MiXCR and kept productive beta chains. All rows with the same CDR3 protein become a single entry with the most common DNA and genes. The sample table shows around 1,600,000 distinct CDR3 sequences, and less than 45% are seen once. Just over 4% of the sample lies in the top ten. Sequencing was done on a sample of blood. The receptors come from a woman in her late teens or twenties in good health.

The chain combines TRBV14 with TRBJ2-2; the match to TRBD2 covers 9 bases. Germline V gives CDR1 SGHDN, CDR2 FVKESK. V shed 1 base and J 6 bases; nucleotides not matched to a gene: 3. This CDR3 contains 15 residues. CDR3 DNA sequence: TGTGCCAGCAGCCAAGCATTAGCGGGGGCCGGGGAGCTGTTTTTT. This translates into CASSQALAGAGELFF. The variable domain in full, completed from reference TRBV14 and TRBJ2-2, reads EAGVTQFPSHSVIEKGQTVTLRCDPISGHDNLYWYRRVMGKEIKFLLHFVKESKQDESGMPNNRFLAERTGGTYSTLKVQPAELEDSGVYFCASSQALAGAGELFFGEGSRLTVL.

This chain joins TRBV14 and TRBJ1-1; 12 bases fit TRBD1. The germline gives CDR1 SGHDN, CDR2 FVKESK. V lost 4 bases, J lost 4 bases, and 13 bases stayed unmatched. CDR3 length: 18 residues. CDR3 region: CASSRWGQGAKKSTEAFF. CDR3 in DNA: TGTGCCAGCAGCCGGTGGGGACAGGGGGCGAAAAAGAGCACTGAAGCTTTCTTT. Filled out from reference TRBV14 and TRBJ1-1, the complete variable domain reads EAGVTQFPSHSVIEKGQTVTLRCDPISGHDNLYWYRRVMGKEIKFLLHFVKESKQDESGMPNNRFLAERTGGTYSTLKVQPAELEDSGVYFCASSRWGQGAKKSTEAFFGQGTRLTVV.

This clonotype was seen at least ten times. The rearrangement links TRBV6-2 or TRBV6-3 to TRBJ2-7; D uncertain. The CDR3 length is 13 residues. Germline V gives CDR1 MNHEY, CDR2 SVGEGT. The ends were cut back, 6 bases at V and 3 bases at J, with 12 bases in the middle. Here the CDR3 DNA reads TGTGCCAGCAGCTACGACGGAAACTACGAGCAGTACTTC. Translated, it gives CASSYDGNYEQYF.

This chain joins TRBV9 and TRBJ2-2; D is unclear. The germline V and J ends were trimmed by 3 bases and 0 bases, with 15 bases remaining between them. The CDR3 length is 17 residues. CDR1 is SGDLS, CDR2 YYNGEE, per germline. The DNA for the CDR3 is TGTGCCAGCAGCGCCGACCCTTTTCAGGCGAACACCGGGGAGCTGTTTTTT. This gives the protein CASSADPFQANTGELFF. The variable domain in full, completed from reference TRBV9 and TRBJ2-2, reads DSGVTQTPKHLITATGQRVTLRCSPRSGDLSVYWYQQSLDQGLQFLIQYYNGEERAKGNILERFSAQQFPDLHSELNLSSLELGDSALYFCASSADPFQANTGELFFGEGSRLTVL.

This clonotype was seen once. The rearrangement uses TRBV14 and TRBJ2-2, with TRBD2 matching over 9 bases. Germline V gene lookup returns CDR1 SGHDN and CDR2 FVKESK. Unmatched junction bases numbered 10, after V lost 0 bases and J lost 5 bases. The CDR3 covers 18 residues. The CDR3 DNA follows: TGTGCCAGCAGCCAAGAATTGTCCGGACTAGCGCGTACCGGGGAGCTGTTTTTT. It is translated as CASSQELSGLARTGELFF.

The V gene is TRBV27, the J gene TRBJ2-1; D is unclear. The V and J ends lost 3 bases and 0 bases respectively, with 12 bases between them. The CDR3 has 16 residues. Germline V gene data show CDR1 as MNHEY and CDR2 as SMNVEV (reference sequence). In DNA, the CDR3 is TGTGCCAGCAGTTTGATCCTCTGGGGCTCCTACAATGAGCAGTTCTTC. Translation gives CASSLILWGSYNEQFF.

The V gene is TRBV29-1, the J gene TRBJ2-7; D tentatively reads TRBD1 or TRBD2 (5 bases each). CDR1 is SQVTM and CDR2 is ANQGSEA in the germline V gene. Trimming left V 4 bases short and J 6 bases short, with 13 bases between. CDR3 length equals 12 residues. DNA for the CDR3: TGCAGCGTTGTGGGGGACGGATCCGAGCAGTACTTC. Translating gives CSVVGDGSEQYF.

This clonotype showed up just a few times. The V gene is TRBV20-1, the J gene TRBJ2-4; TRBD2 matches 9 bases. The J call could be wrong; TRBJ2-7 is a better fit for the DNA end. Per the germline V gene, CDR1 is DFQATT and CDR2 is SNEGSKA (reference sequence). The CDR3 sequence is 14 residues long. Here the CDR3 reads CSASKTSGPYEQYF. DNA of the CDR3: TGCAGTGCTAGTAAGACTAGCGGACCCTACGAGCAGTACTTC.

In this sample, this clonotype turned up a few times. An end of the junction does not agree with germline; a read error may underlie this. The V call is TRBV28, the J call TRBJ2-1; D may be TRBD1 (6 bases). This CDR3 is built from 16 residues. Germline V CDR1 and CDR2: MDHEN, SYDVKM. As DNA, the CDR3 is TGTGCCAGCACCAGCTCCGACAGGATACCCTACCATGAGCAGTTCTTC. Protein product: CASTSSDRIPYHEQFF.

This clonotype was recorded once. The V call is TRBV29-1, the J call TRBJ2-1; D unresolved. Per germline, CDR1 SQVTM and CDR2 ANQGSEA. The length of the CDR3 is 17 residues. V lost 0 bases, J lost 13 bases, and 28 bases lay in between. CDR3 bases: TGCAGCGTTGAAGATCATGATCTAGGCAGTGACACAGAGACCCAGTTCTTC. Its translation: CSVEDHDLGSDTETQFF.

This clonotype has just a few counts. The J gene is TRBJ2-3, the V gene TRBV2; D gene uncertain. Germline lookup yields CDR1 SNHLY and CDR2 FYNNEI. V lost 6 bases to trimming and J lost 2 bases, with 15 bases between them. This CDR3 has 15 amino acids. In DNA, the CDR3 is TGTGCCAGCAGACCCGGTGGGTTCGACACAGATACGCAGTATTTT. Translated, it gives CASRPGGFDTDTQYF.

The J gene is TRBJ2-7, the V gene TRBV6-2 or TRBV6-3; a possible D gene is TRBD2 (7 bases). CDR1 MNHEY and CDR2 SVGEGT come from the germline V gene. Trimming removed 2 bases at V and 4 bases at J, with 15 bases between. CDR3 length: 15 amino acids. CDR3 nucleotides: TGTGCCAGCAGTTACGGGGGGGCGTCGACGTACGAGCAGTACTTC. It encodes CASSYGGASTYEQYF.

This clonotype has only a few counts. The chain is built from TRBV6-6 and TRBJ2-3; 8 bases agree with TRBD1. V lost 6 bases and J lost 5; bases outside the gene matches: 7. Per the germline V gene, CDR1 is MNHNY and CDR2 is SVGAGI (reference sequence). This CDR3 has 14 amino acids. DNA for the CDR3: TGTGCCAGCAGCCGACAGGGGCCGGGAGATACGCAGTATTTT. Its translation is CASSRQGPGDTQYF.

Only a few counts were recorded for this clonotype. The chain uses TRBV5-1 and TRBJ2-3; 10 bases fit TRBD2. V shed 4 bases and J 1 base; nucleotides not matched to a gene: 3. The CDR3 loop spans 15 amino acids. The germline V gene encodes CDR1 SGHRS and CDR2 YFSETQ. DNA of the CDR3: TGCGCCAGCAGCAACGGGACTAGCGGCACAGATACGCAGTATTTT. Its protein product is CASSNGTSGTDTQYF.

This clonotype showed up just a few times. The V and J genes are TRBV6-5 and TRBJ2-3; 9 positions match TRBD2. Unmatched junction bases numbered 1, after V lost 0 bases and J lost 0 bases. Germline V lookup: CDR1 MNHEY, CDR2 SVGAGI. The CDR3 has 16 residues. CDR3: CASSYSTSGSTDTQYF. CDR3 DNA sequence: TGTGCCAGCAGTTACTCGACTAGCGGTAGCACAGATACGCAGTATTTT.

The chain joins TRBV21-1 to TRBJ1-2; the listed D gene, TRBD1, was not tested against the DNA. TRBV21-1 is recorded as a pseudogene. The CDR3 has 16 residues. The CDR3 here is CASSLTGTERSYGYTF. For the CDR3, the DNA is TGTGCCAGCAGCCTAACCGGGACAGAACGTAGCTATGGCTACACCTTC.

The rearrangement joins TRBV27 to TRBJ2-1, with D unresolved. V lost 5 bases, J lost 7 bases, and 18 bases lay in between. The germline CDR1 and CDR2 sequences are MNHEY and SMNVEV (reference sequence). CDR3 length equals 15 residues. CDR3 sequence: CASSLSPLGVNEQFF. CDR3 in DNA: TGTGCCAGCAGTCTGTCGCCTCTGGGCGTAAATGAGCAGTTCTTC.

A few counts support this clonotype. At one end the junction does not follow the germline gene, possibly because of a read error. The chain combines TRBV20-1 with TRBJ1-2, with a weak D call TRBD1 (6 bases). The CDR3 runs to 13 residues. Germline CDR1 is DFQATT and CDR2 is SNEGSKA (reference sequence). The CDR3: CSARVDRLYGYTF. The CDR3 DNA sequence: TGCAGTGCTAGAGTGGACAGACTCTATGGCTACACCTTT.

The V gene is TRBV4-1, the J gene TRBJ2-7; the match to TRBD2 covers 7 bases. This CDR3 has 15 residues. Trimming took 5 bases from V and 6 from J; bases not matched to a gene: 13. Germline V gene lookup returns CDR1 MGHRA and CDR2 YSYEKL. Here the CDR3 DNA reads TGCGCCAGCAGCAGACAACGGGGGGACGCCTGCGAGCAGTACTTC. As protein: CASSRQRGDACEQYF.

The V gene is TRBV5-1, the J gene TRBJ2-7; either TRBD1 or TRBD2 may supply D (5 bases each). With 2 bases removed from V and 0 bases from J, the gap between germline ends came to 15 bases. CDR3 length: 16 residues. The V gene's germline CDR1 is SGHRS and CDR2 YFSETQ. DNA for the CDR3: TGCGCCAGCAGCTTCCCCCGGGACGCCAGCTCCTACGAGCAGTACTTC. This translates into CASSFPRDASSYEQYF.

This clonotype was observed a handful of times. The chain uses TRBV20-1 and TRBJ1-5; D not certain. The germline V gene has CDR1 DFQATT and CDR2 SNEGSKA (reference sequence). The V and J ends lost 6 bases and 2 bases respectively, with 11 bases between them. This CDR3 is 13 amino acids long. CDR3 coding DNA: TGCAGTGCCCCTAGGGTTGGCAATCAGCCCCAGCATTTT. Translating gives CSAPRVGNQPQHF.

The chain carries TRBV27 and TRBJ2-5; TRBD2 agrees at 14 bases. The length of the CDR3 is 17 residues. V lost 8 bases, J lost 5 bases, and 13 bases stayed unmatched. CDR1 and CDR2 from the germline V gene are MNHEY and SMNVEV (reference sequence). Written as DNA, the CDR3 is TGTGCCAGCTCTTGGCGGACTAGCGGGGGGACTGGGGAGACCCAGTACTTC. It yields the protein CASSWRTSGGTGETQYF.

This chain links TRBV4-2 with TRBJ2-4, with D perhaps matching TRBD2 (6 bases). The CDR3 has 17 amino acids. The germline V gene encodes CDR1 LGHNA and CDR2 YNFKEQ. V lost 3 bases and J lost 3, with 18 bases in between. The CDR3 DNA sequence: TGTGCCAGCAGCCAGGGGGACTCCCGGTATAGCAAAAACATTCAGTACTTC. Translated: CASSQGDSRYSKNIQYF.

In this sample, this clonotype turned up a few times. The chain carries TRBV29-1 and TRBJ2-3; unclear D gene. The CDR3 loop spans 13 amino acids. The germline V gene has CDR1 SQVTM and CDR2 ANQGSEA. Trimming shortened V by 4 bases and J by 7 bases, and 15 bases separated the two germline ends. CDR3 sequence: CSVGRMDGHTQYF. The CDR3 DNA is TGCAGCGTTGGTCGAATGGACGGACATACGCAGTATTTT.

The chain joins TRBV7-9 to TRBJ2-7; perhaps TRBD1 as D (5 bases). Germline V gives CDR1 SEHNR, CDR2 FQNEAQ (reference sequence). V lost 3 bases and J 3 bases, leaving 9 bases between the germline ends. The CDR3 extends over 13 amino acids. CDR3 amino acids: CASSFAGYYEQYF. For the CDR3, the DNA is TGTGCCAGCAGCTTCGCAGGGTACTACGAGCAGTACTTC.

This chain links TRBV27 with TRBJ2-5; TRBD2 matches 12 bases. This CDR3 spans 16 amino acids. With V trimmed by 2 bases and J by 4 bases, 5 bases remained unmatched. Germline V CDR1 and CDR2: MNHEY, SMNVEV (reference sequence). The CDR3, as DNA: TGTGCCAGCAGTTTAGGACTAGCGGGGATCAGAGAGACCCAGTACTTC. Encoded protein: CASSLGLAGIRETQYF.